This T cell receptor (beta chain) was captured in a study of T cells after yellow fever vaccination. This CDR3 region has 14 residues. Germline assignment: CDR1 MNHEY and CDR2 SVGAGI. V shed 5 bases and J 2 bases; nucleotides not matched to a gene: 5. Study results and caveats: Contaminating bulk clonotypes could be abundant in FACS-sorted repertoires.

The study made its TCR cDNA through 5'RACE template switching. That step introduced a universal primer site along with UMIs. MiXCR, run by TCRdb on the 5' RACE reads, gives a single entry per CDR3 protein. The table includes more than 300,000 distinct CDR3 sequences, around 10% detected once. This clonotype was counted only a few times. Its antigen is undetermined. This sequence was found in a man in his late teens or twenties who received the YFV17D yellow fever vaccine. The specimen was CD4+ T cells sorted from PBMCs, collected 45 days after the yellow fever booster vaccination. The chain has TRBV6-5 and TRBJ2-7; 8 positions match TRBD1. Here the CDR3 reads CASSRGTGTYEQYF. The CDR3 bases are TGTGCCAGCAGTAGGGGGACAGGAACCTACGAGCAGTACTTC.